What follows are 9 T cell receptor beta chains derived from one specimen sequenced in a study of T cell clonality in common variable immunodeficiency. Assay: immunoSEQ multiplex PCR; the TCRdb copy retains only in-frame clones and omits some. The sample has roughly 48,000 clones, none seen only once. The material sequenced was peripheral blood mononuclear cells. The receptors here all came from a person between 18 and 75 years old in good health.

This clone was counted ten times or more. The read terminates 3 residues before the CDR3 end, so the remaining end is supplied by the germline J gene. The rearrangement joins TRBV4-2 to TRBJ1-2; 9 bases fit TRBD1. CDR3 length: 16 amino acids. Per the germline V gene, CDR1 is LGHNA and CDR2 is YNFKEQ. V dropped 0 bases and J dropped 5; count of bases not matched to a gene: 7. CDR3 residues: CASSQDVRTGEYGYTF. CDR3 DNA (partial): TGTGCCAGCAGCCAAGATGTCAGGACAGGGGAATATGGC.

This clone appeared many times. The read stops 3 residues short of the end of the CDR3; the missing end is completed from the germline J gene. The rearrangement joins TRBV19 to TRBJ2-4; 9 bases are shared with TRBD1. Germline V gene data show CDR1 as LNHDA and CDR2 as SQIVND (reference sequence). The CDR3 loop spans 15 amino acids. V lost 4 bases to trimming and J lost 8 bases; unmatched junction nucleotides: 9. Partial CDR3 DNA: TGTGCCAGTAGTAGGCTCCTACAGGGGGCGGACATT. Protein sequence: CASSRLLQGADI. The CDR3 reads in full as CASSRLLQGADIQYF.

This clone was detected ten times or more. The junction differs from germline at one of its ends, possibly a read error. Read coverage stops 3 residues before the CDR3 terminus; the germline J gene supplies the remainder. The chain is built from TRBV4-2 and TRBJ1-5, with D possibly being TRBD1 (6 bases). Germline CDR1 LGHNA, CDR2 YNFKEQ. This CDR3 contains 17 residues. CDR3 DNA (partial): TGCGCCAGCAGCCAAGAAATTGGCAGGGGACCCAATCAGCCC. Its translation: CASSQEIGRGPNQP. The complete CDR3 reads CASSQEIGRGPNQPQHF.

This clone was observed many times. The read stops 3 residues short of the end of the CDR3; the missing end is completed from the germline J gene. The V call is TRBV6-1, the J call TRBJ2-3, with 14 bases that match TRBD2. Germline V gene data show CDR1 as MNHNS and CDR2 as SASEGT. The CDR3 totals 16 residues. Incomplete CDR3 DNA: TGTGCCAGCAGTGAAGCGACTAGCGGGGGGGTCGAGACG. Translating it yields CASSEATSGGVET. The full CDR3 protein is CASSEATSGGVETQYF.

This clone was seen more than once but under ten times. The CDR3 end is not reached by the read, which stops 3 residues before it; the germline J gene fills it in. The J gene is TRBJ1-2, the V gene TRBV7-9; D is ambiguous. Germline V lookup: CDR1 SEHNR, CDR2 FQNEAQ (reference sequence). The CDR3 length is 14 residues. The DNA read from the CDR3 is TGTGCCAGCAGCTTAGGCGGGAGTGCAGATACC. Protein sequence: CASSLGGSADT. The whole CDR3 region reads CASSLGGSADTYTF.

At least ten counts were recorded for this clone. Read sequence stops 3 residues before the CDR3 end, and the germline J gene provides the missing end. This sample also contains other DNA sequences that code for the same CDR3. The V call is TRBV6-1, the J call TRBJ1-3; D call uncertain. This CDR3 region has 18 residues. Trimming stripped 2 bases from V and 0 bases from J, with 17 bases between. Germline lookup yields CDR1 MNHNS and CDR2 SASEGT. The sequenced CDR3 bases are TGTGCCAGCAGTGAACCAACAGCCCTCCAGAGCTCTGGAAACACC. This translates into CASSEPTALQSSGNT. The whole CDR3 sequence is CASSEPTALQSSGNTIYF.

This clone was counted many times. The CDR3 is cut off 3 residues early in the read; its end comes from the germline J gene. The V and J genes are TRBV18 and TRBJ1-2; TRBD1 is a possible D gene (5 bases). Trimming removed 2 bases at V and 6 bases at J, with 10 bases between. This CDR3 has 13 residues. CDR1 and CDR2 from the germline V gene are KGHSH and LQKENI. The CDR3 DNA, read in part, is TGTGCCAGCTCACCAATCGACAGCCATGGC. It encodes CASSPIDSHG. The CDR3 in its entirety is CASSPIDSHGYTF.

This clone came up a few times. The sequence runs out 3 residues before the end of the CDR3; the remainder is reconstructed from the germline J gene. The V and J genes are TRBV18 and TRBJ1-1; 8 bases fit TRBD1. Per germline, CDR1 KGHSH and CDR2 LQKENI. The CDR3 extends over 14 amino acids. Losses at the gene ends were 2 bases for V and 2 bases for J; bases not matched to a gene: 1. The CDR3: CASSPGQGNTEAFF. The CDR3 bases that were read are TGTGCCAGCTCACCAGGACAGGGTAACACTGAA. The complete variable domain, with remaining parts taken from reference TRBV18 and TRBJ1-1, reads NAGVMQNPRHLVRRRGQEARLRCSPMKGHSHVYWYRQLPEEGLKFMVYLQKENIIDESGMPKERFSAEFPKEGPSILRIQQVVRGDSAAYFCASSPGQGNTEAFFGQGTRLTVV.

This clone was counted a few times. The read finishes 3 residues shy of the CDR3 end, and the germline J gene is used to complete it. The chain recombines TRBV18 with TRBJ2-7; 9 nucleotides agree with TRBD1. The CDR3 contains 15 residues. Unmatched junction bases numbered 5, after V lost 2 bases and J lost 3 bases. Germline V lookup: CDR1 KGHSH, CDR2 LQKENI. CDR3 bases read: TGTGCCAGCTCACCAACGACAGGGGGAAGCTACGAG. Translating it yields CASSPTTGGSYE. The full CDR3 sequence reads CASSPTTGGSYEQYF.